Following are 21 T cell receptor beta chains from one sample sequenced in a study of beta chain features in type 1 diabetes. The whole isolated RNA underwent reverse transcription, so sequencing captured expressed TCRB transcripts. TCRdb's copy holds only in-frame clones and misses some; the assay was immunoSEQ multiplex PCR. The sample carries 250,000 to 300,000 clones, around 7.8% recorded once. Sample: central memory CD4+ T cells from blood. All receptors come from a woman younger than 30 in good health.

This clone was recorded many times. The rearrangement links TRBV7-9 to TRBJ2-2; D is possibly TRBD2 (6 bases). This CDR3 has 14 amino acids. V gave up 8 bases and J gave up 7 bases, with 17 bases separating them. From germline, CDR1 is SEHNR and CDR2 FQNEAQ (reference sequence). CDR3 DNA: TGTGCCAGCGCGGGATCCTACGACAGCGGGGAGCTGTTTTTT. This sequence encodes CASAGSYDSGELFF.

CDR3: CASSVVGVTGELFF. The CDR3 DNA reads as TGTGCCAGCAGCGTAGTTGGGGTCACCGGGGAGCTGTTTTTT. This sequence joins TRBV9 and TRBJ2-2; D ambiguous. Germline values: CDR1 SGDLS, CDR2 YYNGEE. The CDR3 length is 14 residues. Trimming stripped 0 bases from V and 4 bases from J, with 7 bases between.

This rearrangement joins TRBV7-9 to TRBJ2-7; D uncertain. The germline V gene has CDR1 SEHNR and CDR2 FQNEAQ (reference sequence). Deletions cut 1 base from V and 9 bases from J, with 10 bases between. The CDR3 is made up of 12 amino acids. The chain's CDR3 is CASSLGTLRQYV. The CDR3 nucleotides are TGTGCCAGCAGCTTAGGAACTTTAAGGCAGTACGTC.

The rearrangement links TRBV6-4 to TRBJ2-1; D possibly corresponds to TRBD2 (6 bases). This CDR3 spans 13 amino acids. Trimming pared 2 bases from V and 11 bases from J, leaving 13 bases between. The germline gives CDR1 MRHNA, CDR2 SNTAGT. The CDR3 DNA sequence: TGTGCCAGCAGTGACGGGGCCGGGGGTAAGCAGTTCTTC. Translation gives CASSDGAGGKQFF.

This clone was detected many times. The CDR3 DNA is TGTGCCAGCAGTGAAAACCCCTCCGGGACACGAGGCTACACCTTC. Its protein product is CASSENPSGTRGYTF. The rearrangement links TRBV6-1 to TRBJ1-2, with a possible D match to TRBD1 (6 bases). This CDR3 has 15 residues. The V end lost 2 bases, the J end lost 8 bases, and 18 bases lay between the germline ends. Germline V gene lookup returns CDR1 MNHNS and CDR2 SASEGT.

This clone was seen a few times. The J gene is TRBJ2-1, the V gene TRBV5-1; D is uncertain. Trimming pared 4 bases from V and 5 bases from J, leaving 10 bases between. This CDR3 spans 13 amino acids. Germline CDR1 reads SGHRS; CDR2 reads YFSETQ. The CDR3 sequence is CASSPFPDNEQFF. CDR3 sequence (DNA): TGCGCCAGCAGCCCCTTCCCGGACAATGAGCAGTTCTTC.

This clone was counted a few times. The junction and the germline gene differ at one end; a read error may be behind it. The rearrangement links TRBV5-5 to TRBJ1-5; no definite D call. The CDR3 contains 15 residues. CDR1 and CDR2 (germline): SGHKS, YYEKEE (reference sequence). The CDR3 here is CASSPQPWSNQPQHF. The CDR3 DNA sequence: TGCGCCAGCAGCCCACAGCCTTGGAGCAATCAGCCCCAGCATTTT.

CDR3 residues: CASSQDWATNEKLFF. CDR3 sequence (DNA): TGCGCCAGCAGCCAAGACTGGGCAACTAATGAAAAACTGTTTTTT. This chain links TRBV4-3 with TRBJ1-4; D gene ambiguous. The CDR3 covers 15 residues. V was clipped by 0 bases and J by 0 bases, with 5 bases between them. Germline lookup yields CDR1 LGHNA and CDR2 YSLEER.

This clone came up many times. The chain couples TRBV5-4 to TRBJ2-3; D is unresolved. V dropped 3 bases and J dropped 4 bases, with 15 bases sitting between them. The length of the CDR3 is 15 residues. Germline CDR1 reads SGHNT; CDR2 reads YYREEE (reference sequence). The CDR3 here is CASSSTVSSSDTQYF. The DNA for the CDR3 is TGTGCCAGCAGCTCTACCGTTTCTAGTTCAGATACGCAGTATTTT.

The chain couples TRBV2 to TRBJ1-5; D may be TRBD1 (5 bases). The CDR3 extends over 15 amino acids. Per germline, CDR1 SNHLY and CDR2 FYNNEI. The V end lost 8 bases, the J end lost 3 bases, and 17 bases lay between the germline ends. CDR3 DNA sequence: TGTGCCAGCTGTCGAGAGGGACCGCACAATCAGCCCCAGCATTTT. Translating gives CASCREGPHNQPQHF.

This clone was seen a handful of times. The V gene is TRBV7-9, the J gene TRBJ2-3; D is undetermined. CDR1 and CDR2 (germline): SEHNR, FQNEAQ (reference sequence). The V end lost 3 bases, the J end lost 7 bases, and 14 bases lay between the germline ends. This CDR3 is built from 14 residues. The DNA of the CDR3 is TGTGCCAGCAGCTTGGAAGGTTCAGACTATACGCAGTATTTT. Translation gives CASSLEGSDYTQYF.

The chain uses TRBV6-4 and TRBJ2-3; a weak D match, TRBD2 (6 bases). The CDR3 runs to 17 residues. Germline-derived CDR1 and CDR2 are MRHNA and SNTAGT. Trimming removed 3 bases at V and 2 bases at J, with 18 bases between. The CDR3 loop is CASSELPVPSVTDTQYF. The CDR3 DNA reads TGTGCCAGCAGTGAGCTTCCGGTCCCTAGCGTCACAGATACGCAGTATTTT.

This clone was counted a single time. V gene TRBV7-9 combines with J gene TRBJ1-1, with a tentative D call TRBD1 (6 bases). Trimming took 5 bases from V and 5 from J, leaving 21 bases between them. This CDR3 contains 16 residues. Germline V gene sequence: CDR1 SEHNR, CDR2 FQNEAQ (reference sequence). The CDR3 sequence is CASSHEATGARTEAFF. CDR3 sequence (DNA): TGTGCCAGCAGCCATGAGGCCACGGGGGCACGAACTGAAGCTTTCTTT.

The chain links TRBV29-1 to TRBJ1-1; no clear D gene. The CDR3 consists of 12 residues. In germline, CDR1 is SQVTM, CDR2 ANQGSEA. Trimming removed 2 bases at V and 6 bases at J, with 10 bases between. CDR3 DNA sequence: TGCAGCGTTGAAATTGTTCGGTCTGAAGCTTTCTTT. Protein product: CSVEIVRSEAFF.

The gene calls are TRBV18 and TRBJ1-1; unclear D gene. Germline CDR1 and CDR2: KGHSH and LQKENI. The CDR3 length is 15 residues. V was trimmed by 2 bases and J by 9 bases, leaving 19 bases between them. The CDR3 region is CASSPSLSEPNKAFF. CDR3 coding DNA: TGTGCCAGCTCACCAAGTCTCAGTGAACCAAACAAAGCTTTCTTT.

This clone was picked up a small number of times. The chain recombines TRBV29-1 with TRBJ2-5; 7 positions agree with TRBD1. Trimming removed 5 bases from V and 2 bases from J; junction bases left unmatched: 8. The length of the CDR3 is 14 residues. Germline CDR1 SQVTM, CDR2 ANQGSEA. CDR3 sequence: CSVKMRQGQETQYF. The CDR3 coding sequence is TGCAGCGTTAAAATGAGACAGGGTCAAGAGACCCAGTACTTC.

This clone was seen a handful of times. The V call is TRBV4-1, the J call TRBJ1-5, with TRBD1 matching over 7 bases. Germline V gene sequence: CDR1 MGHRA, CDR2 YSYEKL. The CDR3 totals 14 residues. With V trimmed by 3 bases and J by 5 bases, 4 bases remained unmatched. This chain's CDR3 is CASSQARGDQPQHF. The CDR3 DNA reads TGCGCCAGCAGCCAGGCCAGGGGGGATCAGCCCCAGCATTTT.

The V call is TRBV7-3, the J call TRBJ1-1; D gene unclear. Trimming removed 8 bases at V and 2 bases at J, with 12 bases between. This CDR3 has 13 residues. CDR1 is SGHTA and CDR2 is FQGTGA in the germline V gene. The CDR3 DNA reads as TGTGCCAGCGGTTGGGGAATTAACACTGAAGCTTTCTTT. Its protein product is CASGWGINTEAFF. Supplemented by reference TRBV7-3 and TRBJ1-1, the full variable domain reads GAGVSQTPSNKVTEKGKYVELRCDPISGHTALYWYRQSLGQGPEFLIYFQGTGAADDSGLPNDRFFAVRPEGSVSTLKIQRTERGDSAVYLCASGWGINTEAFFGQGTRLTVV.

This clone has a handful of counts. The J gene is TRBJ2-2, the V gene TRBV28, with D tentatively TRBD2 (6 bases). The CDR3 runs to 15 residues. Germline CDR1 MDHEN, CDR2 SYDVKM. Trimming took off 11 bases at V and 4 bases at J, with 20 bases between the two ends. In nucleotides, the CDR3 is TGTGCCTCGACCGGCGGGAAACCGGCCACCGGGGAGCTGTTTTTT. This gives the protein CASTGGKPATGELFF.

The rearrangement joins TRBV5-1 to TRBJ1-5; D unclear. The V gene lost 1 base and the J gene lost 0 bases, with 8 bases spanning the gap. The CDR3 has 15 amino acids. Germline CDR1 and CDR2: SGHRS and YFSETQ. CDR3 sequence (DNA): TGCGCCAGCAGCTTGTCGGGAGATAGCAATCAGCCCCAGCATTTT. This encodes CASSLSGDSNQPQHF.

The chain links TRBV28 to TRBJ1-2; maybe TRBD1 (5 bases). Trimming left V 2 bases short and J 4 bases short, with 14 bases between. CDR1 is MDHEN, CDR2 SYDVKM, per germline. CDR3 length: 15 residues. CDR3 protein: CASSLMGREGYGYTF. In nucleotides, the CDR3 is TGTGCCAGCAGTTTAATGGGCAGGGAGGGCTATGGCTACACCTTC.